This paragraph reports one T cell receptor (beta chain). Its antigen is unknown. V gave up 7 bases and J gave up 2 bases, with 15 bases separating them. CDR3 length equals 15 residues. Germline V gene sequence: CDR1 MNHEY, CDR2 SMNVEV (reference sequence). These data belong to a study of CD8+ T cells in alopecia areata. Background on the study: Treated individuals took tofacitinib by mouth, 5 to 10 mg twice daily. Study-level points and caveats: Clonality was higher in lesional than normal scalp, especially in alopecia totalis/universalis.

Once RNA had been extracted, it was reverse transcribed into cDNA to act as the sequencing template. The method was immunoSEQ multiplex PCR; TCRdb's version includes in-frame clones alone and lacks a portion of them. The table lists approximately 150,000 clones, 80% to 90% of them singletons, with more than 12% in the top ten. The source material was CD8+ T cells sorted from blood, sampled at week 0. V and J are TRBV27 and TRBJ2-1, with D perhaps matching TRBD2 (6 bases). The clonotype originates from a human donor with alopecia areata. DNA for the CDR3: TGTGCCAGCACCCTCCGGGACTCCGCCTACAATGAGCAGTTCTTC. Its protein product is CASTLRDSAYNEQFF.